One sample yielded the 23 T cell receptor beta chains listed below, sequenced in a study of blood T cell repertoires in COVID-19. Assay: immunoSEQ multiplex PCR; the TCRdb copy retains only in-frame clones and omits some. This repertoire shows over 300,000 clones, almost 90% found once; its top ten account for about 6.8%. Specimen: peripheral blood. The receptors were sampled from a man aged 18-30 years with active or convalescent COVID-19.

V is TRBV2 and J is TRBJ2-3, with D perhaps TRBD2 (5 bases). Germline CDR1 and CDR2: SNHLY and FYNNEI. V was pared by 7 bases and J by 2 bases, with 16 bases between. CDR3 length: 15 residues. CDR3 nucleotides: TGTGCCAGCAAGAGGACGGGGAAAAACACAGATACGCAGTATTTT. Translation: CASKRTGKNTDTQYF.

A single count supports this clone. The rearrangement joins TRBV3-1 (or the pseudogene TRBV3-2) to TRBJ2-7; no clear D gene. CDR1 and CDR2 from the germline V gene are LGHDT and YNNKEL (reference sequence). The V end was cut by 1 base, the J end by 6 bases, with 7 bases between. This CDR3 has 12 residues. The CDR3 nucleotides read TGTGCCAGCAGCCAAGCAAGGAGCGAGCAGTACTTC. Translating gives CASSQARSEQYF.

The chain combines TRBV27 with TRBJ1-6; no firm D call. The CDR3 totals 13 residues. Trimming cost V 3 bases and J 8 bases, with 8 bases left between them. Germline V gene lookup returns CDR1 MNHEY and CDR2 SMNVEV (reference sequence). The CDR3 sequence: CASSFGVDSPLHF. The CDR3 DNA reads as TGTGCCAGCAGTTTCGGGGTGGATTCACCCCTCCACTTT.

CDR3 DNA: TGTGCCAGCAGCCAAGTGTTCGGGACTAGCGCGTACGAGCAGTACTTC. It is translated as CASSQVFGTSAYEQYF. V and J are TRBV3-1 (or the pseudogene TRBV3-2) and TRBJ2-7; 10 positions match TRBD2. Trimming at V came to 1 base and at J to 4 bases, leaving 7 bases not matched to a gene. This CDR3 has 16 residues. Germline V gives CDR1 LGHDT, CDR2 YNNKEL (reference sequence).

The chain links TRBV11-2 to TRBJ2-4; 8 bases agree with TRBD1. Germline V CDR1 and CDR2: SGHAT, FQNNGV. V was clipped by 5 bases and J by 0 bases; unmatched bases: 6. This CDR3 is 16 amino acids long. The CDR3 loop reads CASSVGDRLAKNIQYF. The CDR3 coding sequence is TGTGCCAGCAGCGTCGGGGACAGGCTAGCCAAAAACATTCAGTACTTC.

The V call is TRBV9, the J call TRBJ1-1, with TRBD1 matching over 7 bases. The CDR3 consists of 14 residues. CDR1 is SGDLS and CDR2 is YYNGEE in the germline V gene. J was trimmed by 1 base and V by 3 bases; bases with no gene match: 3. CDR3 protein: CASSGGTANTEAFF. CDR3 DNA: TGTGCCAGCAGCGGAGGGACAGCGAACACTGAAGCTTTCTTT.

This chain uses TRBV19 with TRBJ1-2, with 9 bases matching TRBD1. Looked up from germline, CDR1 is LNHDA and CDR2 is SQIVND (reference sequence). The CDR3 runs 16 residues. V gave up 5 bases and J gave up 0 bases; unmatched junction bases: 7. Here the CDR3 reads CASSRTGGASNYGYTF. The CDR3 region has the DNA TGTGCCAGTAGTCGCACAGGGGGCGCATCTAACTATGGCTACACCTTC.

V usage is TRBV3-1 (or the pseudogene TRBV3-2) and J usage is TRBJ1-5; D is unresolved. CDR1 and CDR2 (germline): LGHDT, YNNKEL (reference sequence). The CDR3 sequence is 13 residues long. V was clipped by 6 bases and J by 4 bases, with 10 bases between them. The DNA for the CDR3 is TGTGCCAGCAGTCCTAGTAGAAATCAGCCCCAGCATTTT. Translation: CASSPSRNQPQHF.

V gene TRBV5-1 combines with J gene TRBJ1-3, with a weak D call TRBD1 (6 bases). The CDR3 covers 16 residues. The V end lost 0 bases, the J end lost 4 bases, and 14 bases lay between the germline ends. CDR1 SGHRS and CDR2 YFSETQ come from the germline V gene. In nucleotides, the CDR3 is TGCGCCAGCAGCTTGGTACAGGGAATTGCGGGAAACACCATATATTTT. Translation gives CASSLVQGIAGNTIYF.

The chain joins TRBV6-6 to TRBJ1-2; D not resolved. There are 17 residues in the CDR3. Germline V gene data show CDR1 as MNHNY and CDR2 as SVGAGI (reference sequence). The V end lost 5 bases, the J end lost 4 bases, and 23 bases lay between the germline ends. CDR3 protein: CASSRTEALLSFYGYTF. DNA of the CDR3: TGTGCCAGCAGTCGCACCGAGGCACTGCTTAGTTTCTATGGCTACACCTTC.

This clone was detected once. The chain employs TRBV5-1 and TRBJ2-7; TRBD2 agrees at 11 bases. After removal of 4 bases from V and 4 bases from J, the junction contained 4 bases not matched to a gene. This CDR3 comprises 14 residues. The germline CDR1 and CDR2 sequences are SGHRS and YFSETQ. CDR3 DNA sequence: TGCGCCAGCAGCGGTACTAGCGGGGGATACGAGCAGTACTTC. The encoded protein is CASSGTSGGYEQYF.

The J gene is TRBJ1-5, the V gene TRBV27, with 7 bases lining up with TRBD1. Germline trimming cut 6 bases from V and 2 bases from J; bases unmatched to any gene: 7. Germline CDR1 reads MNHEY; CDR2 reads SMNVEV (reference sequence). The CDR3 is 15 residues long. The CDR3 DNA sequence: TGTGCCAGCAGACCAGGGGGTTCGGGCAATCAGCCCCAGCATTTT. It encodes CASRPGGSGNQPQHF.

The chain carries TRBV7-9 and TRBJ2-1; TRBD2 matches at 12 bases. CDR3 length: 17 amino acids. The germline gives CDR1 SEHNR, CDR2 FQNEAQ (reference sequence). Unmatched junction bases numbered 7, after V lost 4 bases and J lost 3 bases. The DNA for the CDR3 is TGTGCCAGCAGCTCCAGGACTAGCGGGAATCTCTACAATGAGCAGTTCTTC. This sequence encodes CASSSRTSGNLYNEQFF.

The J gene is TRBJ2-7, the V gene TRBV28; TRBD2 is a possible D gene (6 bases). This CDR3 has 13 residues. In germline, CDR1 is MDHEN, CDR2 SYDVKM. Trimming pared 11 bases from V and 6 bases from J, leaving 20 bases between. CDR3 protein: CALLGRSPREQYF. CDR3 in DNA: TGTGCCCTGCTGGGGAGGTCCCCCCGCGAGCAGTACTTC.

V gene TRBV6-4 combines with J gene TRBJ2-2; TRBD2 matches 11 bases. CDR3 size: 15 residues. Germline V gene data show CDR1 as MRHNA and CDR2 as SNTAGT. V shed 0 bases, J shed 6 bases, and the junction held 0 bases outside the gene matches. Here the CDR3 reads CASSDSLAGAGELFF. The CDR3 nucleotides are TGTGCCAGCAGTGACTCACTAGCGGGAGCCGGGGAGCTGTTTTTT.

The V gene is TRBV18, the J gene TRBJ1-1; no firm D call. The CDR3 has 13 amino acids. V was shortened by 3 bases and J by 3 bases, with 8 bases between the two germline ends. Germline V lookup: CDR1 KGHSH, CDR2 LQKENI. CDR3 nucleotides: TGTGCCAGCTCACCTCGACAAGACACTGAAGCTTTCTTT. Its translation: CASSPRQDTEAFF. Based on the CDR3 plus reference TRBV18 and TRBJ1-1, the full variable domain is NAGVMQNPRHLVRRRGQEARLRCSPMKGHSHVYWYRQLPEEGLKFMVYLQKENIIDESGMPKERFSAEFPKEGPSILRIQQVVRGDSAAYFCASSPRQDTEAFFGQGTRLTVV.

V is TRBV4-3 and J is TRBJ1-5, with no clear D. The CDR3 sequence is 14 residues long. CDR1 LGHNA and CDR2 YSLEER come from the germline V gene. The V and J ends lost 0 bases and 9 bases respectively, with 12 bases between them. The CDR3 DNA reads as TGCGCCAGCAGCCAAGATTTAAGCTCCTGGCCCCAGCATTTT. The encoded protein is CASSQDLSSWPQHF.

The genes are TRBV5-1 and TRBJ2-3, with 9 bases that match TRBD2. CDR1 and CDR2 (germline): SGHRS, YFSETQ. The CDR3 is 16 residues long. The J segment lost 1 base and the V segment lost 0 bases, leaving 3 bases of the junction unmatched. CDR3 region: CASSLAWTSGTDTQYF. The CDR3 DNA reads TGCGCCAGCAGCTTGGCTTGGACTAGCGGCACAGATACGCAGTATTTT.

The chain carries TRBV6-6 and TRBJ2-3; 9 bases fit TRBD1. CDR1 is MNHNY and CDR2 is SVGAGI in the germline V gene (reference sequence). The J segment lost 2 bases and the V segment lost 0 bases, leaving 3 bases of the junction unmatched. The CDR3 length is 16 residues. CDR3 DNA: TGTGCCAGCAGTTACTCGAGGACAGGGGCCACAGATACGCAGTATTTT. Translation: CASSYSRTGATDTQYF.

The genes are TRBV28 and TRBJ1-4; 9 bases align to TRBD1. CDR3 length: 15 amino acids. V lost 6 bases to trimming and J lost 4 bases; unmatched junction nucleotides: 6. CDR1 and CDR2 (germline): MDHEN, SYDVKM. CDR3 DNA sequence: TGTGCCAGCAGAGCGTCGGGACAGGGTAATGAAAAACTGTTTTTT. It specifies CASRASGQGNEKLFF.

The chain carries TRBV7-9 and TRBJ1-4; unclear D gene. The length of the CDR3 is 16 residues. From germline, CDR1 is SEHNR and CDR2 FQNEAQ (reference sequence). V was clipped by 0 bases and J by 3 bases, with 11 bases between them. The CDR3 is CASSLAYGLANEKLFF. Written as DNA, the CDR3 is TGTGCCAGCAGCTTAGCGTATGGGCTGGCTAATGAAAAACTGTTTTTT.

J is TRBJ2-3 and V is TRBV2, with 11 bases matching TRBD2. The CDR3 covers 19 residues. The V segment lost 1 base and the J segment 0 bases; nucleotides outside the gene matches: 9. Germline lookup yields CDR1 SNHLY and CDR2 FYNNEI. The CDR3 spells CASSEGRTRLAGSTDTQYF. The CDR3, as DNA: TGTGCCAGCAGTGAAGGAAGGACACGACTAGCGGGAAGCACAGATACGCAGTATTTT.

The rearrangement joins TRBV5-4 to TRBJ1-1; 8 bases line up with TRBD1. Germline V gene data show CDR1 as SGHNT and CDR2 as YYREEE (reference sequence). This CDR3 comprises 15 residues. Germline trimming cut 2 bases from V and 3 bases from J; bases unmatched to any gene: 6. The CDR3 loop is CASSFQGARDTEAFF. The CDR3 bases are TGTGCCAGCAGCTTCCAGGGGGCAAGGGACACTGAAGCTTTCTTT.